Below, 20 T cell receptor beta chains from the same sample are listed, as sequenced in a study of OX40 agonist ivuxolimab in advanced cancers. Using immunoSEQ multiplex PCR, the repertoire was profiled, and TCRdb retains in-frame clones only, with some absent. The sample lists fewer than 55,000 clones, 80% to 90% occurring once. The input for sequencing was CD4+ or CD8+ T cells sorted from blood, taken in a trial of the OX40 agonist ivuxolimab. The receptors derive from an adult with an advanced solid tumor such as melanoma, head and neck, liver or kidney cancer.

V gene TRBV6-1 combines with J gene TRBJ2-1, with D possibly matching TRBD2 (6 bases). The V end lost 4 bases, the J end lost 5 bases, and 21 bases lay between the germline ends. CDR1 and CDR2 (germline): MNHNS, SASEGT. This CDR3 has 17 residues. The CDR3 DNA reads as TGTGCCAGCAGTGGCGTAGGAGGGCGAGGCAGAAACAATGAGCAGTTCTTC. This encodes CASSGVGGRGRNNEQFF.

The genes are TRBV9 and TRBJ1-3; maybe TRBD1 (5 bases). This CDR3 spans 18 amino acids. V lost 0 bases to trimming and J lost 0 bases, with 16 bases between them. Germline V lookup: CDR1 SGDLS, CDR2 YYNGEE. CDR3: CASSVGTPLTFSGNTIYF. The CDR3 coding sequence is TGTGCCAGCAGCGTAGGGACACCCTTAACCTTCTCTGGAAACACCATATATTTT.

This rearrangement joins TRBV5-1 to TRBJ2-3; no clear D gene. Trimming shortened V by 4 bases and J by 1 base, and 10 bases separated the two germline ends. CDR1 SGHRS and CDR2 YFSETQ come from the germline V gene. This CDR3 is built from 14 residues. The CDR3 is CASSPRQGTDTQYF. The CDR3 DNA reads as TGCGCCAGCAGCCCGAGGCAGGGCACAGATACGCAGTATTTT.

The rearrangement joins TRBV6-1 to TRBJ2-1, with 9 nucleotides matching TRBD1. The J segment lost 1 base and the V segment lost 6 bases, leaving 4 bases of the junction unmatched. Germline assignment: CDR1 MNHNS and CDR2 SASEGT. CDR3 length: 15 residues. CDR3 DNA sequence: TGTGCCAGCAGAGAGACAGGGGGGTCCTACAATGAGCAGTTCTTC. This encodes CASRETGGSYNEQFF.

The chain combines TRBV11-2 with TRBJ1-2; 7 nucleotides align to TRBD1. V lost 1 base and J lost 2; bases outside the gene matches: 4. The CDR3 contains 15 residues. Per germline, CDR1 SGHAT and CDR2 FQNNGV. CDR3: CASSLVPQGNYGYTF. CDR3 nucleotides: TGTGCCAGCAGCTTAGTCCCACAGGGGAACTATGGCTACACCTTC.

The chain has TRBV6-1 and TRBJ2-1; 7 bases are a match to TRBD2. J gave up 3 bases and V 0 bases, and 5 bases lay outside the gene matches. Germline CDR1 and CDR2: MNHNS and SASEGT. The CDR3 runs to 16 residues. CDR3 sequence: CASSEAGTILYNEQFF. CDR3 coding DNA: TGTGCCAGCAGTGAAGCTGGGACTATCCTCTACAATGAGCAGTTCTTC.

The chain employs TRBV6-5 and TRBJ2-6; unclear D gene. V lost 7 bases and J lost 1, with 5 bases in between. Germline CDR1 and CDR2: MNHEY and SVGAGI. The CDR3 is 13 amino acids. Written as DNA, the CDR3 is TGTGCCAGCATCTCGTCTGGGGCCAACGTCCTGACTTTC. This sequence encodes CASISSGANVLTF.

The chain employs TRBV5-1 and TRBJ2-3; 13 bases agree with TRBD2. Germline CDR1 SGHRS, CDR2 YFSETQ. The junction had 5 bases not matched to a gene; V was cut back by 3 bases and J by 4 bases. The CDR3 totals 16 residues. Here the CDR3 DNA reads TGCGCCAGCAGCTCGGGACTAGCGGGGCTCTCAGATACGCAGTATTTT. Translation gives CASSSGLAGLSDTQYF.

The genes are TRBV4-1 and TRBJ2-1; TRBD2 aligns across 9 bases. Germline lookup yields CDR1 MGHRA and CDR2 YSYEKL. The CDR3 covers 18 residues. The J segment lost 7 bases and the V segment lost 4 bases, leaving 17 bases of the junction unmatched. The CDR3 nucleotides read TGCGCCAGCAGCCTCCCTCTAGCGGGGCCGCAGGGTTGGAATGAGCAGTTCTTC. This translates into CASSLPLAGPQGWNEQFF.

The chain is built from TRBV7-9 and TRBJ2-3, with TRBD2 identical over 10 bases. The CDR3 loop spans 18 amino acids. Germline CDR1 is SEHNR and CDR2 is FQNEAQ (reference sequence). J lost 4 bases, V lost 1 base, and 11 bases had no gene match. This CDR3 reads CASSLVGPSGGVADTQYF. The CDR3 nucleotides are TGTGCCAGCAGCTTAGTCGGTCCTAGCGGGGGTGTGGCAGATACGCAGTATTTT.

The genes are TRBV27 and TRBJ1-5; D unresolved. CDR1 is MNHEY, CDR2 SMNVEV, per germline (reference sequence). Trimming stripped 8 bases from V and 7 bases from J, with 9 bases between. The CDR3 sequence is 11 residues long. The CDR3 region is CASGVRQPQHF. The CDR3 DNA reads TGTGCCAGCGGTGTGAGGCAGCCCCAGCATTTT.

The CDR3 loop reads CASSPQTTLAGGSTDTQYF. The DNA of the CDR3 is TGTGCCAGCAGTCCGCAAACCACATTAGCGGGGGGCAGCACAGATACGCAGTATTTT. The rearrangement joins TRBV28 to TRBJ2-3; TRBD2 agrees at 10 bases. The CDR3 runs 19 residues. Germline lookup yields CDR1 MDHEN and CDR2 SYDVKM. Trimming cost V 5 bases and J 0 bases; bases outside gene matches: 14.

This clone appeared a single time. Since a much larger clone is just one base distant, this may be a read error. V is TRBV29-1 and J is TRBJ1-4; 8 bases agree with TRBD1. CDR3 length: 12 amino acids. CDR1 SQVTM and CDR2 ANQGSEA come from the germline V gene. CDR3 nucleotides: TGCGGCGCGGGACAGGATAATGAAAAACTGTTTTTT. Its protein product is CGAGQDNEKLFF.

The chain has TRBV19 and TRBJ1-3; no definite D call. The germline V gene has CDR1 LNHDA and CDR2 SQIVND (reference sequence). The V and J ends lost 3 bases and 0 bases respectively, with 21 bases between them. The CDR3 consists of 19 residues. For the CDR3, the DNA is TGTGCCAGTAGTATCAACCACCTCGCGGGCTCGAGCTCTGGAAACACCATATATTTT. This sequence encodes CASSINHLAGSSSGNTIYF.

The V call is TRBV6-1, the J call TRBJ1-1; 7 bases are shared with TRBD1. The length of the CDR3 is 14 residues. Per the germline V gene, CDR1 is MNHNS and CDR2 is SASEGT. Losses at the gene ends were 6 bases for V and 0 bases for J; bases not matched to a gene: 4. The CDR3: CASRTGTMNTEAFF. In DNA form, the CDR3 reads TGTGCCAGCAGGACAGGGACCATGAACACTGAAGCTTTCTTT.

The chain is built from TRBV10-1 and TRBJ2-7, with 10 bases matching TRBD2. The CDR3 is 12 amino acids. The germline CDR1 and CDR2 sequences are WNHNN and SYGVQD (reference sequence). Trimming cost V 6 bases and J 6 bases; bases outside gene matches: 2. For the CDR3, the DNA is TGCGCCAGCAGCAGGACTAGCGGCGAGCAGTACTTC. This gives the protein CASSRTSGEQYF.

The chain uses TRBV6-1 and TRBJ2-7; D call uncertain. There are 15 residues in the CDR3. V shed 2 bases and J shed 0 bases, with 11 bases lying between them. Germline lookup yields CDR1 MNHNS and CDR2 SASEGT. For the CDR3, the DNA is TGTGCCAGCAGTGAATTACCCGCCAACTCCTACGAGCAGTACTTC. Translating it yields CASSELPANSYEQYF.

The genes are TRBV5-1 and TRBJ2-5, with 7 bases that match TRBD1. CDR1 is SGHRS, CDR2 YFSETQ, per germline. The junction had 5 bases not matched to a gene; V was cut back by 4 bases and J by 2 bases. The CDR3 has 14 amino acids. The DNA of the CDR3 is TGCGCCAGCAGCGTGGGACAGACTCAAGAGACCCAGTACTTC. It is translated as CASSVGQTQETQYF.

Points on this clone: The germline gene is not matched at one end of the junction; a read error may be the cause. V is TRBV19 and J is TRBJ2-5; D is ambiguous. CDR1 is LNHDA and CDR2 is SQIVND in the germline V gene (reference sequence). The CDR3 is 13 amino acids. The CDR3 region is CASRIGPQETQYF. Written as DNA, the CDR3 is TGTGCCAGTAGGATAGGCCCCCAAGAGACCCAGTACTTC.

In nucleotides, the CDR3 is TGTGCCAGCAGCGTAGATAGGGGAGGCAACACTGAAGCTTTCTTT. Translation gives CASSVDRGGNTEAFF. The chain couples TRBV9 to TRBJ1-1; tentatively, D is TRBD1 (5 bases). The CDR3 covers 15 residues. Looked up from germline, CDR1 is SGDLS and CDR2 is YYNGEE. Between the trimmed V and J ends, which lost 0 bases and 2 bases, there was a span of 11 bases.